This TCR beta chain was captured in a study of Ad26.COV2.S vaccination and SARS-CoV-2 variants. The method was immunoSEQ multiplex PCR; TCRdb's version includes in-frame clones alone and lacks a portion of them. The table lists roughly 700,000 clones, roughly 90% of them singletons. Treatment noted: around 19 received Ad26.COV2.S at low or high dose, single or two shots; about 5 received placebo; per-sample allocation not given. Samples analyzed were those drawn on day 63 after the first vaccine or placebo injection. J gave up 9 bases and V 5 bases, and 11 bases lay outside the gene matches. CDR1 is SGHTA, CDR2 FQGTGA, per germline. The CDR3 length is 15 residues.

The origin of this receptor is a person aged 18-60 years who received the Ad26.COV2.S COVID-19 vaccine or a placebo. This chain joins TRBV7-3 and TRBJ2-1; 9 bases are a match to TRBD2. The specimen comprised peripheral blood, sampled in a trial of Ad26.COV2.S vaccine versus placebo. CDR3: CASSAPGGGALEQFF. The CDR3 DNA follows: TGTGCCAGCAGCGCCCCGGGCGGGGGGGCCCTTGAGCAGTTCTTC.